This TCR beta chain is from a study of T cell responses to AZD1222 COVID-19 vaccine. Findings and limits, study-wide: When two AZD1222 doses had been given, Spike-specific TCR breadth and depth rose. Dominant at 160-218 and 743-854, vaccine-associated CD4 TCRs also spanned spike. Regions left unmutated in variants are reportedly the target of nearly half of spike-specific TCRs.

Comments on this clone: The antigen remains unidentified.

Sequenced by immunoSEQ multiplex PCR; TCRdb stores in-frame clones only, minus some. The data contain approximately 52,000 clones, roughly 86% of them singletons. Pooling was applied to second doses at about 4 or about 12 weeks. CDR3 length equals 14 residues. Germline loops: CDR1 MNHEY, CDR2 SVGAGI. V shed 8 bases and J shed 6 bases, with 16 bases lying between them. The clonotype originates from an adult who received the AZD1222 COVID-19 vaccine. The input for sequencing was peripheral blood, taken 28 days after the second AZD1222 dose. The chain employs TRBV6-5 and TRBJ1-4, with a tentative D call TRBD1 (6 bases). CDR3 residues: CASRRIRGDEKLFF. The CDR3, as DNA: TGTGCCAGCCGTCGGATCAGGGGAGATGAAAAACTGTTTTTT.